This TCR beta chain was recorded in a study of blood T cell repertoires in COVID-19. Background on the study: Acute and convalescent COVID-19 specimens originated in the United States, Italy and Spain. T cells, B-cell-depleted T cells, or PBMCs provided the cDNA or gDNA that served as material.

CDR1 is SNHLY, CDR2 FYNNEI, per germline. V was clipped by 4 bases and J by 2 bases; unmatched bases: 4. The CDR3 runs 15 residues. Per the study methods: Quantification of nucleated cells was approximated via reference gene primer amplification. Profiled with immunoSEQ multiplex PCR; TCRdb holds only in-frame clones, not every one. V and J calls and clone size are given by that table; D and trimming were obtained from the DNA. The sample comprises 250,000 to 400,000 clones, 85% to 90% of which are singletons, and approximately 2.9% rests with the top ten. The sequence derives from a woman aged 25 to 39 with COVID-19, enrolled during active disease. The chain employs TRBV2 and TRBJ1-5; 8 bases align to TRBD1. Specimen: peripheral blood. The CDR3 DNA reads as TGTGCCAGCAGTGGACAGGGGAAGGGCAATCAGCCCCAGCATTTT. Its protein product is CASSGQGKGNQPQHF.